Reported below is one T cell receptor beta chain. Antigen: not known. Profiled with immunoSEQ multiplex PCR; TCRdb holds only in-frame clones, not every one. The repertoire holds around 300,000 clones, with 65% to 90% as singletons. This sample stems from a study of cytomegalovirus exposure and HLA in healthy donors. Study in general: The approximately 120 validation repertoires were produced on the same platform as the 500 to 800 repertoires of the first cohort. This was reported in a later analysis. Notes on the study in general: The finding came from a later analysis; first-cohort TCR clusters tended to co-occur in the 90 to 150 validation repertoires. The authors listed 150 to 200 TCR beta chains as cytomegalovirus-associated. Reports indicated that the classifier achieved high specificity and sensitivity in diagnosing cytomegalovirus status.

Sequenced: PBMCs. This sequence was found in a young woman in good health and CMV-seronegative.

CDR3 in DNA: TGTGCCAGAAGCTTGTTGTGTTCGTGGGACAGGGCATTCTCACCCCTCCACTTT. Translation gives CARSLLCSWDRAFSPLHF. The gene calls are TRBV5-3 and TRBJ1-6; TRBD1 agrees at 9 bases. TRBV5-3 is assigned to the ORF class and has an uncertain function. The CDR3 contains 18 residues. J gave up 10 bases and V 1 base, and 15 bases lay outside the gene matches.